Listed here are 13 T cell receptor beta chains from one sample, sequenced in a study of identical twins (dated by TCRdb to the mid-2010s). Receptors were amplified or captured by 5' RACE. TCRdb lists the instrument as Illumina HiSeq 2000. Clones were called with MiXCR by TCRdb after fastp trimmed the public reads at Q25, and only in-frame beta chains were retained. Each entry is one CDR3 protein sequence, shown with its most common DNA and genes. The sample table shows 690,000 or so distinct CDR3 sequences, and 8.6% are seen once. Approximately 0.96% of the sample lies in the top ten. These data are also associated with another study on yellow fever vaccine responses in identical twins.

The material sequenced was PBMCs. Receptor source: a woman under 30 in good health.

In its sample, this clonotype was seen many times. CDR3 bases: TGTGCCAGCAGTTTAGGGACTAGCGGGGCCTACAATGAGCAGTTCTTC. It is translated as CASSLGTSGAYNEQFF. The chain links TRBV12-3 or TRBV12-4 to TRBJ2-1; the match to TRBD2 covers 12 bases. This CDR3 is built from 16 residues. Trimming at V came to 1 base and at J to 2 bases, leaving 0 bases not matched to a gene.

The chain's CDR3 is CASSVAGLIGLQETQYF. Here the CDR3 DNA reads TGTGCCAGCAGCGTAGCTGGTTTGATTGGATTACAAGAGACCCAGTACTTC. The chain has TRBV9 and TRBJ2-5; D is unclear. CDR1 and CDR2 (germline): SGDLS, YYNGEE. Deletions cut 0 bases from V and 2 bases from J, with 17 bases between. There are 17 residues in the CDR3. Looking up the rest from reference TRBV9 and TRBJ2-5 gives the full variable domain: DSGVTQTPKHLITATGQRVTLRCSPRSGDLSVYWYQQSLDQGLQFLIQYYNGEERAKGNILERFSAQQFPDLHSELNLSSLELGDSALYFCASSVAGLIGLQETQYFGPGTRLLVL.

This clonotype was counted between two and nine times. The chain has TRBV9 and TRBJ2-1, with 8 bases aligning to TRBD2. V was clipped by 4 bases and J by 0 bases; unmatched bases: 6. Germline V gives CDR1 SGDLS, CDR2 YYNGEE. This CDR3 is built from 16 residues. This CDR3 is CASSLTGTSSYNEQFF. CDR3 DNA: TGTGCCAGCAGCCTTACAGGGACTAGCTCCTACAATGAGCAGTTCTTC.

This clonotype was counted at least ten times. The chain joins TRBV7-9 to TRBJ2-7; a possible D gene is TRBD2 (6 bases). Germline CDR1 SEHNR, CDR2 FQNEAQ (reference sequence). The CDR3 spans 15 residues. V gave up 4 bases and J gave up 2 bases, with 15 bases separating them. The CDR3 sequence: CASSSFGGRTYEQYF. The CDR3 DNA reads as TGTGCCAGCAGCTCCTTCGGAGGGAGGACCTACGAGCAGTACTTC.

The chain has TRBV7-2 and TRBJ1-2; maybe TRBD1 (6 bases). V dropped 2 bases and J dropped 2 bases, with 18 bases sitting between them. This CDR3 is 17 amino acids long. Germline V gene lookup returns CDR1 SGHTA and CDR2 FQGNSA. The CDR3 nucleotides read TGTGCCAGCAGCTTAAGGGGACAAAAGAACGTAAACTATGGCTACACCTTC. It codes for CASSLRGQKNVNYGYTF.

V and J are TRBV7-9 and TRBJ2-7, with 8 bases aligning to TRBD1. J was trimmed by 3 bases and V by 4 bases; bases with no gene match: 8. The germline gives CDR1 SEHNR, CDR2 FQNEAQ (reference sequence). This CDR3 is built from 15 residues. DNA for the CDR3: TGTGCCAGCAGCTCTCTCCGGGGACAGGTCTACGAGCAGTACTTC. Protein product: CASSSLRGQVYEQYF.

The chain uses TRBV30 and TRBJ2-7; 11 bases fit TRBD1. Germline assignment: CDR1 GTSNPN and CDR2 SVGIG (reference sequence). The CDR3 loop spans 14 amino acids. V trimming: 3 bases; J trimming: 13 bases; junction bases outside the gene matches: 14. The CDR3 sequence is CAWRTGTGGPVVYF. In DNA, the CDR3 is TGTGCCTGGAGGACCGGGACAGGGGGGCCGGTCGTTTACTTC. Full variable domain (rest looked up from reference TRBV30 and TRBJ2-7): SQTIHQWPATLVQPVGSPLSLECTVEGTSNPNLYWYRQAAGRGLQLLFYSVGIGQISSEVPQNLSASRPQDRQFILSSKKLLLSDSGFYLCAWRTGTGGPVVYFGPGTRLTVT.

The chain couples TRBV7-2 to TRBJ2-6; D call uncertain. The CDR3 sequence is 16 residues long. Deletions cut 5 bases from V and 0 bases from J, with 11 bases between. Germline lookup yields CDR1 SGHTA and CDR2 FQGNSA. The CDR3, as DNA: TGTGCCAGCAGCCTGGGATCCACCTCTGGGGCCAACGTCCTGACTTTC. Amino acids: CASSLGSTSGANVLTF.

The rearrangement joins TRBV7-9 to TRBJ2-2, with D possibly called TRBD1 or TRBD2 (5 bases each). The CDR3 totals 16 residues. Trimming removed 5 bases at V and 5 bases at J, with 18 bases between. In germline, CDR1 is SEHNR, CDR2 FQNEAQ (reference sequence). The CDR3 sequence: CASSPHRGGSTGELFF. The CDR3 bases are TGTGCCAGCAGCCCACATCGGGGCGGAAGTACCGGGGAGCTGTTTTTT.

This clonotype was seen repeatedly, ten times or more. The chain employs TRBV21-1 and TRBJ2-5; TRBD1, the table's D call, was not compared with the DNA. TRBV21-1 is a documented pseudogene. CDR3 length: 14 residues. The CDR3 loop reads CASNKKRTKETQYF. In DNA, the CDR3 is TGTGCCAGCAACAAAAAAAGGACAAAAGAGACCCAGTACTTC.

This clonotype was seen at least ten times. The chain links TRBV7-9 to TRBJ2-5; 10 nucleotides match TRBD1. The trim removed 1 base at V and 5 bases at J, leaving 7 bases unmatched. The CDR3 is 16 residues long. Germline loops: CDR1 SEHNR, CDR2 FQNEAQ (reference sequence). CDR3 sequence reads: CASSLEPGQGKETQYF. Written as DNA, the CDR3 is TGTGCCAGCAGCTTAGAGCCGGGACAGGGGAAGGAGACCCAGTACTTC.

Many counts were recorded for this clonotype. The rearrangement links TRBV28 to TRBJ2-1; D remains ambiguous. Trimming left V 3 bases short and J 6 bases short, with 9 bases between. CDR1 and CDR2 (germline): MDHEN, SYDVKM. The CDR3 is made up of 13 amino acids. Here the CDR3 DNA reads TGTGCCAGCAGTTTGTACCCTGGCAATGAGCAGTTCTTC. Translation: CASSLYPGNEQFF.

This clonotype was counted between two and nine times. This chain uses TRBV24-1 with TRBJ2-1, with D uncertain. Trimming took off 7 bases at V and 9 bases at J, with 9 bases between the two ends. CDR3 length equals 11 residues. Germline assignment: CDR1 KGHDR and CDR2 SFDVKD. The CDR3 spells CATRGWGEQFF. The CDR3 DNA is TGTGCCACCAGAGGTTGGGGTGAGCAGTTCTTC.